This T cell receptor beta chain was obtained from a study of T-cell reconstitution after alpha-beta-depleted transplantation in children. Unique molecular identifiers were used in preparing the TCRbeta library. TCRdb called the PCR reads again in MiXCR, with one record for every CDR3 protein. This table holds approximately 800,000 distinct CDR3 sequences, about 15% found once. The length of the CDR3 is 15 residues. CDR1 and CDR2 from the germline V gene are SQVTM and ANQGSEA. This clonotype occurred a few times. The junction departs from germline at one end; a sequencing error may be responsible. The clonotype comes from a male patient under 18 who had a stem cell transplant for acute lymphoblastic leukemia, so the T cells may come from the graft donor. This specimen consisted of PBMCs, mostly from graft donor cells, obtained 360 days after TCRalphabeta/CD19-depleted stem cell transplant. V usage is TRBV29-1 and J usage is TRBJ2-1; 10 bases align to TRBD2. CDR3 sequence (DNA): TGCAGCCTTGATAGCGGGAGGTCCCCCCGCGGTGAGCAGTTCTTC. Amino acid sequence: CSLDSGRSPRGEQFF.